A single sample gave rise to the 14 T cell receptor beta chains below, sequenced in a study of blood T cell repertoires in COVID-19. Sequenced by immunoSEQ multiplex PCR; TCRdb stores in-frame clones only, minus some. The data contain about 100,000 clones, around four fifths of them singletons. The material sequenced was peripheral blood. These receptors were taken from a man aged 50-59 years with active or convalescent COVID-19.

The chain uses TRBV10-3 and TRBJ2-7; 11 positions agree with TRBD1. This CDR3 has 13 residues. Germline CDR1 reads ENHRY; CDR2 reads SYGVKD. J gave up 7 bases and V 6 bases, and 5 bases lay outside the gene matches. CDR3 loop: CAIRGTGGREQYF. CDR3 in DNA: TGTGCCATCAGAGGGACAGGGGGGAGAGAGCAGTACTTC.

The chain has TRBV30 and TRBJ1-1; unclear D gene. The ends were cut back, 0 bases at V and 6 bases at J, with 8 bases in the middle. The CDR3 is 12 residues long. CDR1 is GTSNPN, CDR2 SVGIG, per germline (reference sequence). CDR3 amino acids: CAWSVSPPEAFF. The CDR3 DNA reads TGTGCCTGGAGTGTTAGCCCCCCTGAAGCTTTCTTT.

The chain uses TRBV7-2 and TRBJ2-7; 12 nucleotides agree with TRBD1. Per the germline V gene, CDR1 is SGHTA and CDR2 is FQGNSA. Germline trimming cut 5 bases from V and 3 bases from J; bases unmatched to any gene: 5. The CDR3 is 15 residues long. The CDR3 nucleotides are TGTGCCAGCAGCAGGGGGACAGGGGGCAACTACGAGCAGTACTTC. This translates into CASSRGTGGNYEQYF. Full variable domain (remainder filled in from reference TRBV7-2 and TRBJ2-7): GAGVSQSPSNKVTEKGKDVELRCDPISGHTALYWYRQSLGQGLEFLIYFQGNSAPDKSGLPSDRFSAERTGGSVSTLTIQRTQQEDSAVYLCASSRGTGGNYEQYFGPGTRLTVT.

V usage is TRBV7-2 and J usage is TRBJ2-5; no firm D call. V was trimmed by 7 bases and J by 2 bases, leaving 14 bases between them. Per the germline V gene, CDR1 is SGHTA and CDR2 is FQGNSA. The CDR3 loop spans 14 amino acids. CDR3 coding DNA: TGTGCCAGCAATTACAACGCTTTACAAGAGACCCAGTACTTC. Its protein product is CASNYNALQETQYF. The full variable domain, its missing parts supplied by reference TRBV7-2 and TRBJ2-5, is GAGVSQSPSNKVTEKGKDVELRCDPISGHTALYWYRQSLGQGLEFLIYFQGNSAPDKSGLPSDRFSAERTGGSVSTLTIQRTQQEDSAVYLCASNYNALQETQYFGPGTRLLVL.

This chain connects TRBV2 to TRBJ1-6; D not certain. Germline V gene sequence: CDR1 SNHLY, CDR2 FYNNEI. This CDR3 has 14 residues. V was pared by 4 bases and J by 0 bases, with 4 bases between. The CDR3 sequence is CASSASSYNSPLHF. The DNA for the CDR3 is TGTGCCAGCAGTGCTAGCTCCTATAATTCACCCCTCCACTTT. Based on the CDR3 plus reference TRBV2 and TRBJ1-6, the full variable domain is EPEVTQTPSHQVTQMGQEVILRCVPISNHLYFYWYRQILGQKVEFLVSFYNNEISEKSEIFDDQFSVERPDGSNFTLKIRSTKLEDSAMYFCASSASSYNSPLHFGNGTRLTVT.

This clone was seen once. CDR3 region: CASRSDRGAFF. In DNA form, the CDR3 reads TGTGCCAGCAGGTCAGACAGGGGAGCTTTCTTT. The chain has TRBV5-4 and TRBJ1-1, with 8 nucleotides matching TRBD1. Germline values: CDR1 SGHNT, CDR2 YYREEE (reference sequence). J was trimmed by 10 bases and V by 5 bases; bases with no gene match: 4. This CDR3 contains 11 residues.

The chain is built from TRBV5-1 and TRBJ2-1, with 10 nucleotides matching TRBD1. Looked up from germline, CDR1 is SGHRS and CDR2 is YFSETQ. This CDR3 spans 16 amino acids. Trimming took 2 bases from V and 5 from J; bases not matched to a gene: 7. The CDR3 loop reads CASSFIPGQGNNEQFF. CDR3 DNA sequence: TGCGCCAGCAGCTTTATTCCGGGACAGGGGAACAATGAGCAGTTCTTC.

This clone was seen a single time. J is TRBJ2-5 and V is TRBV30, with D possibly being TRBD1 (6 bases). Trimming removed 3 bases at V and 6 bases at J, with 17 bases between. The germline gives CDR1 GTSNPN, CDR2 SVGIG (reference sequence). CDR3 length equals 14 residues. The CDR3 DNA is TGTGCCTGGAGAGGAGGACAGTCAGGGCAGACCCAGTACTTC. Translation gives CAWRGGQSGQTQYF.

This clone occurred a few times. The CDR3 nucleotides read TGTGCCAGCAGGGGGGGGGCAATTCAGACCCAGTACTTC. Protein sequence: CASRGGAIQTQYF. This chain links TRBV2 with TRBJ2-5, with D possibly TRBD2 on 7 matching bases. Germline V gives CDR1 SNHLY, CDR2 FYNNEI. V was cut by 6 bases and J by 6 bases, with 14 bases left in between. The CDR3 contains 13 residues.

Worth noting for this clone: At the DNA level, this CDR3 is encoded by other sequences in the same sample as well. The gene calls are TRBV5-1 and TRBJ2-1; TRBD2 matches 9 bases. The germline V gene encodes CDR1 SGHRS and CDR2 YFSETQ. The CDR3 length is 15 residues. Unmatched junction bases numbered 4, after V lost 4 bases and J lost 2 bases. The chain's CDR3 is CASSQGLAPYNEQFF. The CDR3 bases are TGCGCCAGCAGCCAGGGACTAGCCCCCTACAATGAGCAGTTCTTC.

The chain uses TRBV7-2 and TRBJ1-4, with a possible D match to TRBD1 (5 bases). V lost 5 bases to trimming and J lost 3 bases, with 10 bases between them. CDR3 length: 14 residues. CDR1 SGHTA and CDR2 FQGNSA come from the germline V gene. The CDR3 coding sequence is TGTGCCAGCAGCCCCAGGGCAGCTAATGAAAAACTGTTTTTT. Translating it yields CASSPRAANEKLFF.

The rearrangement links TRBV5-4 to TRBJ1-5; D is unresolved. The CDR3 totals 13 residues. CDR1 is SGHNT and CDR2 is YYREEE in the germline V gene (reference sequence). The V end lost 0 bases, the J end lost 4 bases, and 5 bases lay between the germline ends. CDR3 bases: TGTGCCAGCAGCTTGGGACAAAATCAGCCCCAGCATTTT. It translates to CASSLGQNQPQHF.

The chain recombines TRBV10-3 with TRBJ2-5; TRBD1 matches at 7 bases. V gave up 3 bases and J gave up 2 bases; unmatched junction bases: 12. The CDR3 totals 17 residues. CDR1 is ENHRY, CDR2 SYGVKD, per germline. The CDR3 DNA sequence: TGTGCCATCAGTGACTCCCACAGGGGAGACGGGCAAGAGACCCAGTACTTC. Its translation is CAISDSHRGDGQETQYF.

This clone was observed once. CDR3 amino acids: CASSIQGRSSYEQYF. Here the CDR3 DNA reads TGTGCCAGTAGTATTCAGGGGCGGAGCTCCTACGAGCAGTACTTC. The rearrangement uses TRBV19 and TRBJ2-7; tentative D call: TRBD1 (6 bases). Germline loops: CDR1 LNHDA, CDR2 SQIVND (reference sequence). With 3 bases removed from V and 0 bases from J, the gap between germline ends came to 12 bases. The CDR3 consists of 15 residues.